The 7 T cell receptor beta chains below all came from one sample that was sequenced in a study of cytomegalovirus exposure and HLA in healthy donors (dated by TCRdb to about 2017). The library was produced with the immunoSEQ multiplex PCR assay. A mixture of 60 forward primers for TCR Vbeta segments and 13 reverse primers for TCR Jbeta segments was used in the multiplex PCR. TCRdb stores this immuneACCESS table with in-frame sequences only. Part of the clones is absent; in the studies checked, under half of the shortfall reflects unresolved V genes, and no reason is known for the rest. For this sample there are some 150,000 clones; about 72% appear just once. 2% to 2.5% of the sample belongs to the ten largest clones. Sequenced sample: PBMCs. The source of these receptors is a middle-aged man in good health and CMV-seronegative.

V and J are TRBV28 and TRBJ2-1, with 8 bases that match TRBD1. The CDR3 has 15 residues. Germline V gives CDR1 MDHEN, CDR2 SYDVKM. V lost 6 bases and J lost 5; bases outside the gene matches: 9. The CDR3, as DNA: TGTGCCAGCAGCGTGGACAGGGAAGTGGACAATGAGCAGTTCTTC. Residues: CASSVDREVDNEQFF. Drawing the rest from reference TRBV28 and TRBJ2-1, the complete variable domain is DVKVTQSSRYLVKRTGEKVFLECVQDMDHENMFWYRQDPGLGLRLIYFSYDVKMKEKGDIPEGYSVSREKKERFSLILESASTNQTSMYLCASSVDREVDNEQFFGPGTRLTVL.

This chain joins TRBV11-2 and TRBJ2-1; 7 nucleotides match TRBD2. V shed 5 bases, J shed 0 bases, and the junction held 10 bases outside the gene matches. Germline V gene sequence: CDR1 SGHAT, CDR2 FQNNGV. CDR3 length: 17 amino acids. CDR3 in amino acids: CASSAMTSWRSYNEQFF. DNA of the CDR3: TGTGCCAGCAGCGCAATGACTAGCTGGCGCTCCTACAATGAGCAGTTCTTC.

V and J are TRBV27 and TRBJ2-3, with 9 bases identical to TRBD1. CDR1 and CDR2 from the germline V gene are MNHEY and SMNVEV (reference sequence). The CDR3 loop spans 17 amino acids. Trimming took 6 bases from V and 4 from J; bases not matched to a gene: 14. For the CDR3, the DNA is TGTGCCAGCAGAATGAGACGACAGGGGGGTTTTGCAGATACGCAGTATTTT. Translating gives CASRMRRQGGFADTQYF.

This chain uses TRBV6-1 with TRBJ2-7; D is uncertain. Germline CDR1 is MNHNS and CDR2 is SASEGT. The CDR3 extends over 13 amino acids. V was shortened by 3 bases and J by 5 bases, with 11 bases between the two germline ends. The CDR3 loop reads CASSEGSYHEQYF. In DNA form, the CDR3 reads TGTGCCAGCAGTGAGGGCAGCTACCACGAGCAGTACTTC.

The gene calls are TRBV29-1 and TRBJ2-1; 7 nucleotides line up with TRBD1. This CDR3 has 15 residues. Germline CDR1 and CDR2: SQVTM and ANQGSEA. J lost 7 bases, V lost 7 bases, and 16 bases had no gene match. This CDR3 reads CSAPIRGTYTNEQFF. CDR3 DNA: TGCAGCGCCCCAATCAGGGGGACCTATACTAATGAGCAGTTCTTC.

This rearrangement joins TRBV19 to TRBJ1-2; D remains ambiguous. This CDR3 contains 12 residues. Germline loops: CDR1 LNHDA, CDR2 SQIVND (reference sequence). Between the trimmed V and J ends, which lost 0 bases and 4 bases, there was a span of 3 bases. CDR3: CASSIDSYGYTF. CDR3 nucleotides: TGTGCCAGTAGTATAGACAGCTATGGCTACACCTTC.

This sequence joins TRBV18 and TRBJ2-7; no clear D gene. CDR1 is KGHSH, CDR2 LQKENI, per germline. V lost 3 bases to trimming and J lost 3 bases, with 12 bases between them. The CDR3 is 14 residues long. CDR3 amino acids: CASSPLQLGYEQYF. CDR3 coding DNA: TGTGCCAGCTCACCTTTACAGTTGGGCTACGAGCAGTACTTC.